A selection of T cell receptor beta chains follows, all from one sample in a study of cytomegalovirus exposure and HLA in healthy donors. This table comes from immunoSEQ multiplex PCR, and its TCRdb copy is limited to in-frame clones, with some not included. The sample lists under 200,000 clones; around 80% were seen once. The material sequenced was PBMCs. These receptors all stem from a woman under 40 in good health and CMV-seropositive. The CDR3 runs from the conserved cysteine through the conserved F or W. Fields, in order: D gene, V gene, clone size, J gene, CDR3 DNA, CDR3 protein. D genes are given only for firm matches. Clone size is given for some rows only: seen once, a few or many times, or a class if the clone is expanded.

.	TRBV15	once	TRBJ1-2	TGTGCCACCAGCCAGGGTACATCCTATGGCTACACCTTC	CATSQGTSYGYTF
.	TRBV19	few	TRBJ1-5	TGTGCCAGTACCCCAGGGGCAGGCAATCAGCCCCAGCATTTT	CASTPGAGNQPQHF
.	TRBV7-2	once	TRBJ2-7	TGTGCCAGCAGCTTGTTAGAGGGCGCCGAGCAGTACTTC	CASSLLEGAEQYF
TRBD1	TRBV29-1	few	TRBJ1-1	TGCAGCGTTGAGGATGGGACAGCCTCTGAAGCTTTCTTT	CSVEDGTASEAFF
.	TRBV28	.	TRBJ2-6	TGTGCCAGCAGTTTGTGGAGATCAGCTGACTACTCTGGGGCCAACGTCCTGACTTTC	CASSLWRSADYSGANVLTF
.	TRBV19	.	TRBJ2-1	TGTGCCAGTAGAAAGCGGACCCACAATGAGCAGTTCTTC	CASRKRTHNEQFF
.	TRBV4-3	.	TRBJ1-2	TGCGCCAGCAGCAAGAACCGGGGGGGAATAGGCTATGGCTACACCTTC	CASSKNRGGIGYGYTF
.	TRBV30	.	TRBJ1-6	TGTGCCAGTGAATTCGGCAGGAATTCACCCCTCCACTTT	CASEFGRNSPLHF
.	TRBV2	.	TRBJ1-2	TGTGCCAGCAGTGAGATGAATGGCAGGGGAACGTCTGGCTACACCTTC	CASSEMNGRGTSGYTF
.	TRBV4-1	.	TRBJ1-1	TGCGCCAGCAGCCGTCTTCTGGGGCGCATGAACACTGAAGCTTTCTTT	CASSRLLGRMNTEAFF
.	TRBV9	.	TRBJ1-4	TGTGCCAGCAGCGTAGCAGCAGGGGCTAATGAAAAACTGTTTTTT	CASSVAAGANEKLFF
TRBD1	TRBV7-8	.	TRBJ1-5	TGTGCCAGCAGCTCACGGCTGGGACAGGGTTTTTCTAACGATCAGCCCCAGCATTTT	CASSSRLGQGFSNDQPQHF
.	TRBV19	few	TRBJ1-2	TGTGCCAGTAGTATAGATTGGGGCGTTGGCTACACCTTC	CASSIDWGVGYTF
.	TRBV6-5	.	TRBJ2-7	TGTGCCAGCAGCCGCTCGGGGTCCTACGAGCAGTACTTC	CASSRSGSYEQYF
.	TRBV9	.	TRBJ1-1	TGTGCCAGCACCAGGGAGGGGGGGCTAGACACTGAAGCTTTCTTT	CASTREGGLDTEAFF
.	TRBV6-5	.	TRBJ2-7	TGTGCCAGCAGCGGGGGAAACTACTACGAGCAGTACTTC	CASSGGNYYEQYF
.	TRBV18	.	TRBJ1-4	TGTGCCAGCTCAATCAGGGTAGAGGAAAAACTGTTTTTT	CASSIRVEEKLFF
.	TRBV28	.	TRBJ1-1	TGTGCCAGCATCAGCGGTACTCTTGAAGCTTTCTTT	CASISGTLEAFF
.	TRBV27	.	TRBJ2-7	TGTGCCAGCAGTTCCTCTAGTTCAGAGCTTCTATCCTACGAGCAGTACTTC	CASSSSSSELLSYEQYF
TRBD2	TRBV9	.	TRBJ2-2	TGTGCCAGCAGCGCCTCACCCGTGGGGGGGGGCACCGGGGAGCTGTTTTTT	CASSASPVGGGTGELFF
.	TRBV5-6	.	TRBJ1-2	TGTGCCAGCAGCTTGGTTGGGGAGCGCAGCTACACCTTC	CASSLVGERSYTF
.	TRBV5-5	once	TRBJ2-1	TGTGCCAGCAGCCTTTGGGGAGACAATGAGCAGTTCTTC	CASSLWGDNEQFF
.	TRBV6-5	once	TRBJ1-1	TGTGCCAGCAGTACGGGAGGGGGCACTGAAGCTTTCTTT	CASSTGGGTEAFF
.	TRBV4-3	.	TRBJ2-6	TGCGCCAGCAGCCAAATCCAGGGGAGCAGCTCTGGGGCCAACGTCCTGACTTTC	CASSQIQGSSSGANVLTF
.	TRBV27	.	TRBJ2-7	TGTGCCAGCAGTTTACTCGGGGGCTCCTACGAGCAGTACTTC	CASSLLGGSYEQYF
TRBD1	TRBV5-1	few	TRBJ2-5	TGCGCCAGCAGCCTGGGGACAGGGGAAGAGACCCAGTACTTC	CASSLGTGEETQYF